One and the same sample provided the 9 T cell receptor beta chains below, sequenced in a study of response to subunit inactivated influenza vaccine. TCRdb re-analysed the RT-PCR reads in MiXCR, keeping a single row per CDR3 protein. The sample has around 750,000 distinct CDR3 sequences; over 20% are singletons. The specimen was PBMCs from blood, collected approximately 5 days after vaccination. These receptor sequences come from a man in his fifties or sixties who received an inactivated influenza vaccine.

This clonotype appeared once. The chain uses TRBV5-5 and TRBJ1-5, with 8 positions matching TRBD1. The CDR3 totals 15 residues. The germline V gene has CDR1 SGHKS and CDR2 YYEKEE (reference sequence). V was clipped by 3 bases and J by 3 bases; unmatched bases: 5. The CDR3 loop is CASSSQGAVNQPQHF. Here the CDR3 DNA reads TGTGCCAGCAGCTCCCAGGGGGCAGTCAATCAGCCCCAGCATTTT.

Only a few counts were recorded for this clonotype. The chain joins TRBV28 to TRBJ2-1; D uncertain. This CDR3 is built from 15 residues. Germline V lookup: CDR1 MDHEN, CDR2 SYDVKM. V was trimmed by 5 bases and J by 0 bases, leaving 11 bases between them. CDR3 sequence (DNA): TGTGCCAGCAGTGGCTACTTGGACTCCTACAATGAGCAGTTCTTC. Protein sequence: CASSGYLDSYNEQFF.

This chain joins TRBV10-3 and TRBJ2-2, with 9 bases that match TRBD1. In germline, CDR1 is ENHRY, CDR2 SYGVKD. J gave up 4 bases and V 4 bases, and 4 bases lay outside the gene matches. The CDR3 is made up of 15 amino acids. The chain's CDR3 is CAISAGTGITGELFF. The CDR3 nucleotides read TGTGCCATCAGTGCCGGGACAGGGATCACCGGGGAGCTGTTTTTT.

This clonotype was counted a few times. The V gene is TRBV3-1, the J gene TRBJ2-7; 7 bases are a match to TRBD2. The CDR3 consists of 15 residues. J gave up 6 bases and V 0 bases, and 8 bases lay outside the gene matches. Germline lookup yields CDR1 LGHDT and CDR2 YNNKEL (reference sequence). CDR3 coding DNA: TGTGCCAGCAGCCAAGACGGACTAGTGAGATCCGAGCAGTACTTC. This encodes CASSQDGLVRSEQYF.

This clonotype appeared a few times. This sequence joins TRBV24-1 and TRBJ2-1, with 13 bases aligning to TRBD2. CDR1 and CDR2 from the germline V gene are KGHDR and SFDVKD. The V segment lost 7 bases and the J segment 13 bases; nucleotides outside the gene matches: 15. The CDR3 has 16 residues. The CDR3 protein is CATSGIFGLAGVGQFF. The CDR3 region has the DNA TGTGCCACCAGCGGTATATTCGGACTAGCGGGAGTTGGTCAGTTCTTC.

This clonotype occurred a few times. The chain recombines TRBV20-1 with TRBJ2-5; TRBD2 might be the D (5 bases). Germline V lookup: CDR1 DFQATT, CDR2 SNEGSKA (reference sequence). This CDR3 is built from 12 residues. Trimming removed 6 bases at V and 5 bases at J, with 13 bases between. The CDR3 here is CSARLARETQYF. The DNA of the CDR3 is TGCAGTGCACGCCTAGCACGCGAGACCCAGTACTTC.

This clonotype appeared a few times. V usage is TRBV29-1 and J usage is TRBJ2-3; D is tentatively TRBD1 or TRBD2 (5 bases each). The germline gives CDR1 SQVTM, CDR2 ANQGSEA. The length of the CDR3 is 14 residues. V lost 2 bases and J lost 3, with 12 bases in between. For the CDR3, the DNA is TGCAGCGTTGAAATTCAGGGAGAGACAGATACGCAGTATTTT. The encoded protein is CSVEIQGETDTQYF.

The chain uses TRBV28 and TRBJ2-5, with 7 positions matching TRBD1. Per germline, CDR1 MDHEN and CDR2 SYDVKM. This CDR3 has 16 residues. V was pared by 5 bases and J by 1 base, with 10 bases of the junction left unmatched. The CDR3 DNA reads as TGTGCCAGCAGTCCTCCGACAGGGTTTCGCCAAGAGACCCAGTACTTC. This encodes CASSPPTGFRQETQYF.

This clonotype has more than one count but fewer than ten. The rearrangement links TRBV11-2 to TRBJ1-2, with 9 positions matching TRBD1. V dropped 5 bases and J dropped 4; count of bases not matched to a gene: 17. Germline lookup yields CDR1 SGHAT and CDR2 FQNNGV. This CDR3 region has 18 residues. As DNA, the CDR3 is TGTGCCAGCAGCGGAGCTTCAGTACAGGGGGCCGGCGGCTATGGCTACACCTTC. This codes for CASSGASVQGAGGYGYTF.